The sequence of this T cell receptor (beta chain) was determined in a study of blood T cell repertoires in COVID-19. Study context: Material from acute and convalescent COVID-19 was sourced from the United States, Italy and Spain. The cDNA or gDNA used as material had been derived from T cells, B-cell-depleted T cells, or PBMCs.

The V gene end was trimmed by 3 bases and the J gene end by 2 bases; junction bases not matched to a gene: 3. This CDR3 comprises 15 residues. Germline V gene data show CDR1 as LNHDA and CDR2 as SQIVND (reference sequence). Original analysis: Researchers report that nucleated cell counts were estimated from reference gene primer amplification. Measured with immunoSEQ multiplex PCR; TCRdb has only the in-frame clones, and not every one. From that table come the V and J calls and clone size; the DNA was used to work out D and trimming. The sample holds 90,000 to 150,000 clones, 85% seen once. This clone has only one observation.

The clonotype was recovered from a man aged 80 or over with acute or convalescent COVID-19. The chain carries TRBV19 and TRBJ2-7; 11 bases match TRBD1. The sequenced material came from peripheral blood. DNA of the CDR3: TGTGCCAGTAGTATGGGACAGGGGGGGACCTACGAGCAGTACTTC. Translating it yields CASSMGQGGTYEQYF.